The 4 T cell receptor beta chains below come from one sample, sequenced in a study of CD8 T cells in ankylosing spondylitis. Study outcomes and limitations: What appeared characteristic of ankylosing spondylitis blood was a TCR beta motif of several highly homologous variants.

Their antigen targets remain unknown. TCRdb independently ran MiXCR on the 5' RACE reads; one entry per CDR3 protein. This table has 450,000 to 550,000 distinct CDR3 sequences, about 5.7% appearing once. Sequencing was performed on blood, either unsorted or a sorted T cell fraction (not recorded which). The receptors come from a male donor with ankylosing spondylitis.

This clonotype occurred many times. The rearrangement joins TRBV28 to TRBJ2-5; tentatively, D is TRBD1 (6 bases). Germline V gene lookup returns CDR1 MDHEN and CDR2 SYDVKM. This CDR3 has 16 amino acids. Trimming shortened V by 4 bases and J by 9 bases, and 24 bases separated the two germline ends. CDR3 in DNA: TGTGCCAGCAGTTCGAAACATCTCAGGGGTTCGGCCTCCCAGTACTTC. The encoded protein is CASSSKHLRGSASQYF.

This clonotype was picked up many times. The V call is TRBV11-1, the J call TRBJ2-7; TRBD1 agrees at 10 bases. The V gene end was trimmed by 4 bases and the J gene end by 2 bases; junction bases not matched to a gene: 14. This CDR3 has 18 amino acids. Germline CDR1 reads SGHAT; CDR2 reads FQDESV (reference sequence). CDR3 in DNA: TGTGCCAGCAGCTCAGGGGGGCGACAGGGGGCTTCGGCCTACGAGCAGTACTTC. Translating it yields CASSSGGRQGASAYEQYF.

This clonotype was detected many times. The rearrangement uses TRBV20-1 and TRBJ2-1, with 7 bases aligning to TRBD2. This CDR3 has 12 amino acids. The germline gives CDR1 DFQATT, CDR2 SNEGSKA (reference sequence). The CDR3 coding sequence is TGCTCCACACCGGGACTACCCAATGAGCAGTTCTTC. It translates to CSTPGLPNEQFF.

In this sample, this clonotype turned up many times. The chain carries TRBV12-3 or TRBV12-4 and TRBJ1-1; possible D gene TRBD1, 6 bases. The length of the CDR3 is 15 residues. V dropped 6 bases and J dropped 1 base, with 15 bases sitting between them. In DNA, the CDR3 is TGTGCCAGCAGGTCCAGGGGCGTCGGGAACACTGAAGCTTTCTTT. Translating it yields CASRSRGVGNTEAFF.